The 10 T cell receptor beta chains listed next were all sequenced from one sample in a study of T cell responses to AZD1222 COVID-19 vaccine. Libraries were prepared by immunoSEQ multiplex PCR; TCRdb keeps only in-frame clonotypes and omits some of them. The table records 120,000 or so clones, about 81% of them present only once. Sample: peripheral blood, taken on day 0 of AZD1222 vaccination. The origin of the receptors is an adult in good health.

CDR3 region: CASSYRGYSNQPQHF. CDR3 DNA sequence: TGTGCCAGCAGTTACAGGGGATATAGCAATCAGCCCCAGCATTTT. The V and J genes are TRBV6-2 or TRBV6-3 and TRBJ1-5, with D possibly TRBD1 on 5 matching bases. This CDR3 has 15 residues. Germline V CDR1 and CDR2: MNHEY, SVGEGT. Between the trimmed V and J ends, which lost 2 bases and 0 bases, there was a span of 8 bases.

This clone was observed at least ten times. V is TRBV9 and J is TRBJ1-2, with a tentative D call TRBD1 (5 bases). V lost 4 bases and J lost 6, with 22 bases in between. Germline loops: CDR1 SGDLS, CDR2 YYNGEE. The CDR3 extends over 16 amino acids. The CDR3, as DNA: TGTGCCAGCAGCTCAGGGCCCCGAAGCCTAACCGATGGCTACACCTTC. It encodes CASSSGPRSLTDGYTF.

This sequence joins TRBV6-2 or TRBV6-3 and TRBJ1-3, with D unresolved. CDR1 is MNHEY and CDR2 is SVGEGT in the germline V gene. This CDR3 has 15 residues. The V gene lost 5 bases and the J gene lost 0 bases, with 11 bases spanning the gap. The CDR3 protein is CASSQDARSGNTIYF. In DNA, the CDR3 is TGTGCCAGCAGTCAAGACGCGCGCTCTGGAAACACCATATATTTT.

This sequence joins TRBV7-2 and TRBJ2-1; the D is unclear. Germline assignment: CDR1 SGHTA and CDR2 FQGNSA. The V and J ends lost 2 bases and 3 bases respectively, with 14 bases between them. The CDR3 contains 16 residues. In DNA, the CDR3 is TGTGCCAGCAGCTTAAACCCCCTGGGTCTCTACAATGAGCAGTTCTTC. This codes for CASSLNPLGLYNEQFF.

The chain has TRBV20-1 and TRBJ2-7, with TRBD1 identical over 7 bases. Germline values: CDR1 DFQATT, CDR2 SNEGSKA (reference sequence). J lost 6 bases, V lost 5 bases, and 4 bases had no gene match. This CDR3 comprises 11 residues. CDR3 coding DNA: TGCAGTGCTCAACAGGGGCTCGAGCAGTACTTC. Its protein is CSAQQGLEQYF.

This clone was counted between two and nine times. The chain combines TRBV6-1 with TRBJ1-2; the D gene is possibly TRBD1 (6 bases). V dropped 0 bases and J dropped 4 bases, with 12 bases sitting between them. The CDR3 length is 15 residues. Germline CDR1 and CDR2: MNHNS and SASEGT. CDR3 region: CASSEALGTSYGYTF. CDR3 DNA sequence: TGTGCCAGCAGTGAAGCGCTTGGGACAAGCTATGGCTACACCTTC.

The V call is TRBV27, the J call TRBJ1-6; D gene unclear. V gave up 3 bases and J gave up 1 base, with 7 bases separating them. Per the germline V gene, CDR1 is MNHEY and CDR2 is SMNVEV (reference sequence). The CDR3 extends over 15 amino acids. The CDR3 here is CASSLIPSYNSPLHF. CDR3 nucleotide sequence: TGTGCCAGCAGTTTGATACCTTCCTATAATTCACCCCTCCACTTT.

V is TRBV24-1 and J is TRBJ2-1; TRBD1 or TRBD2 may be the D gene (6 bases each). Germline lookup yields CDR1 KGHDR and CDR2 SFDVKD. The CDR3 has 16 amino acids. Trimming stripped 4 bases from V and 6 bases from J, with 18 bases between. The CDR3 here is CATSDVKGGGINEQFF. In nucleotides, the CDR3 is TGTGCCACCAGTGACGTTAAGGGGGGTGGTATCAATGAGCAGTTCTTC.

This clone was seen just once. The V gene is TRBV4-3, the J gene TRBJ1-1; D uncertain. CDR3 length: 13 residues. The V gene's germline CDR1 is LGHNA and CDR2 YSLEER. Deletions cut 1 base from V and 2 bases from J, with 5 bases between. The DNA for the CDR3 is TGCGCCAGCAGCCAAGTGAGAAACACTGAAGCTTTCTTT. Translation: CASSQVRNTEAFF.

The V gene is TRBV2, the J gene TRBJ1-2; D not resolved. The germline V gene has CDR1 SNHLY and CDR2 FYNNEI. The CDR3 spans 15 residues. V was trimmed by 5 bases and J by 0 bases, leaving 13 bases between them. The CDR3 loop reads CASSRTSIANYGYTF. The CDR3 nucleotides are TGTGCCAGCAGTCGGACGTCCATAGCTAACTATGGCTACACCTTC. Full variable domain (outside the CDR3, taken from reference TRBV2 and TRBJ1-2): EPEVTQTPSHQVTQMGQEVILRCVPISNHLYFYWYRQILGQKVEFLVSFYNNEISEKSEIFDDQFSVERPDGSNFTLKIRSTKLEDSAMYFCASSRTSIANYGYTFGSGTRLTVV.